Following are 14 T cell receptor beta chains from one sample sequenced in a study of T-cell reconstitution after alpha-beta-depleted transplantation in children. Construction of the TCRbeta library involved unique molecular identifiers. From the PCR reads, TCRdb called clonotypes with MiXCR, one entry per CDR3 protein. The repertoire includes some 460,000 distinct CDR3 sequences, about a sixth of them detected once, and under 30% sits in the top ten. This specimen was PBMCs, mostly from graft donor cells, taken 360 days after TCRalphabeta/CD19-depleted stem cell transplant. All receptors come from a boy under two years old who had a stem cell transplant for Wiskott-Aldrich syndrome, so the T cells may come from the graft donor.

This clonotype came up a few times. V gene TRBV7-6 combines with J gene TRBJ2-5, with D possibly matching TRBD2 (5 bases). The ends were cut back, 1 base at V and 1 base at J, with 22 bases in the middle. Germline CDR1 and CDR2: SGHVS and FNYEAQ. The CDR3 has 19 amino acids. CDR3 loop: CASSLDPNHQSRGQETQYF. The CDR3 region has the DNA TGTGCCAGCAGCTTAGACCCAAATCACCAGTCCCGGGGCCAAGAGACCCAGTACTTC.

The chain employs TRBV5-1 and TRBJ2-7; 8 bases match TRBD1. Germline CDR1 SGHRS, CDR2 YFSETQ. The CDR3 spans 13 residues. Germline trimming cut 4 bases from V and 5 bases from J; bases unmatched to any gene: 5. The CDR3 nucleotides are TGCGCCAGCAGCGACTTGACAGGGGACGAGCAGTACTTC. Its protein is CASSDLTGDEQYF.

This clonotype occurred a few times. DNA of the CDR3: TGCGCCAGCAGGGGACAAGGGGCCAGTGGTCAAGAGACCCAGTACTTC. Translated, it gives CASRGQGASGQETQYF. The genes are TRBV5-1 and TRBJ2-5; D is perhaps TRBD1 (6 bases). CDR3 length equals 16 residues. V was clipped by 5 bases and J by 2 bases, with 19 bases between them. Germline V lookup: CDR1 SGHRS, CDR2 YFSETQ. The full variable domain, with the rest looked up from reference TRBV5-1 and TRBJ2-5, is KAGVTQTPRYLIKTRGQQVTLSCSPISGHRSVSWYQQTPGQGLQFLFEYFSETQRNKGNFPGRFSGRQFSNSRSEMNVSTLELGDSALYLCASRGQGASGQETQYFGPGTRLLVL.

A few counts support this clonotype. The chain recombines TRBV7-9 with TRBJ1-1; 7 nucleotides align to TRBD1. The junction had 5 bases not matched to a gene; V was cut back by 0 bases and J by 4 bases. This CDR3 comprises 15 residues. The germline gives CDR1 SEHNR, CDR2 FQNEAQ (reference sequence). Written as DNA, the CDR3 is TGTGCCAGCAGCTTAGCGATGCGACAGGGCACTGAAGCTTTCTTT. It specifies CASSLAMRQGTEAFF.

This clonotype was detected a few times. J is TRBJ1-5 and V is TRBV28, with a weak D call TRBD1 (5 bases). The germline V and J ends were trimmed by 5 bases and 7 bases, with 27 bases remaining between them. Germline V gene data show CDR1 as MDHEN and CDR2 as SYDVKM. CDR3 length: 18 residues. The CDR3 nucleotides are TGTGCCAGCAGTCCACTGTTCCCACGGGGCAGGCCTCGACAGCCCCAGCATTTT. Translated, it gives CASSPLFPRGRPRQPQHF.

In this sample, this clonotype turned up a few times. The V and J genes are TRBV3-1 and TRBJ2-3, with D unresolved. With 0 bases removed from V and 7 bases from J, the gap between germline ends came to 11 bases. Germline V lookup: CDR1 LGHDT, CDR2 YNNKEL (reference sequence). This CDR3 has 14 residues. The CDR3 protein is CASSQEFYRHTQYF. DNA for the CDR3: TGTGCCAGCAGCCAAGAGTTCTACCGGCATACGCAGTATTTT.

This chain links TRBV12-3 or TRBV12-4 with TRBJ1-1, with a tentative D call TRBD1 (5 bases). The CDR3 spans 12 residues. Deletions cut 2 bases from V and 7 bases from J, with 8 bases between. CDR3 bases: TGTGCCAGCAGTTTATCGGGGGTTGAAGCTTTCTTT. It codes for CASSLSGVEAFF.

This clonotype has ten or more counts. The junction does not match germline at one end; this may be a read error. The chain joins TRBV7-2 to TRBJ2-5; weak D call: TRBD1 (6 bases). This CDR3 is 13 amino acids long. Looked up from germline, CDR1 is SGHTA and CDR2 is FQGNSA. Here the CDR3 reads CASSLQGRETQYF. In DNA, the CDR3 is TGCGCCAGCAGCTTACAGGGCCGGGAGACCCAGTACTTC. Together with reference TRBV7-2 and TRBJ2-5, the CDR3 gives the full variable domain: GAGVSQSPSNKVTEKGKDVELRCDPISGHTALYWYRQSLGQGLEFLIYFQGNSAPDKSGLPSDRFSAERTGGSVSTLTIQRTQQEDSAVYLCASSLQGRETQYFGPGTRLLVL.

This clonotype was observed a few times. The rearrangement uses TRBV18 and TRBJ2-7; D is possibly TRBD1 (6 bases). The CDR3 is 14 residues long. Per germline, CDR1 KGHSH and CDR2 LQKENI. The germline V and J ends were trimmed by 0 bases and 6 bases, with 12 bases remaining between them. The CDR3 nucleotides are TGTGCCAGCTCACCACCACCAGGGACAAGCGAGCAGTACTTC. It specifies CASSPPPGTSEQYF.

The V call is TRBV29-1, the J call TRBJ2-5; the D gene is possibly TRBD2 (7 bases). The germline V and J ends were trimmed by 3 bases and 5 bases, with 13 bases remaining between them. CDR1 and CDR2 (germline): SQVTM, ANQGSEA. The CDR3 loop spans 13 amino acids. CDR3 in DNA: TGCAGCGTTGATGAAAGGGGGGGGGAGACCCAGTACTTC. As protein: CSVDERGGETQYF.

The chain combines TRBV19 with TRBJ2-3; D is perhaps TRBD2 (5 bases). Germline CDR1 and CDR2: LNHDA and SQIVND (reference sequence). V was pared by 5 bases and J by 0 bases, with 15 bases between. This CDR3 has 16 residues. The CDR3: CASSLPGSLSTDTQYF. In nucleotides, the CDR3 is TGTGCCAGTAGTTTGCCGGGGTCCTTGAGCACAGATACGCAGTATTTT.

The V and J genes are TRBV7-9 and TRBJ2-1; the match to TRBD2 covers 7 bases. Germline CDR1 is SEHNR and CDR2 is FQNEAQ (reference sequence). The CDR3 covers 17 residues. Trimming cost V 2 bases and J 2 bases; bases outside gene matches: 9. In nucleotides, the CDR3 is TGTGCCAGCAGCTTACCCCGGGGGGAGGATGCCTACAATGAGCAGTTCTTC. As protein: CASSLPRGEDAYNEQFF.

This clonotype has only a few counts. The genes are TRBV4-1 and TRBJ2-7, with 11 bases matching TRBD1. Per germline, CDR1 MGHRA and CDR2 YSYEKL. The CDR3 contains 16 residues. J was trimmed by 7 bases and V by 6 bases; bases with no gene match: 14. CDR3 nucleotides: TGCGCCAGCAGTCTGGACAGGGGGCCATACTCGAGTGAGCAGTACTTC. It codes for CASSLDRGPYSSEQYF.

This clonotype was recorded a few times. The CDR3 DNA is TGTGCCAGCAGTTTAGAGGGGAAGGCCAAAAACATTCAGTACTTC. Protein: CASSLEGKAKNIQYF. The V call is TRBV12-3 or TRBV12-4, the J call TRBJ2-4; D is perhaps TRBD1 (5 bases). CDR3 size: 15 residues. The V gene lost 1 base and the J gene lost 1 base, with 8 bases spanning the gap.